The 6 T cell receptor beta chains in this list originate from one sample, sequenced in a study of T-cell reconstitution after alpha-beta-depleted transplantation in children. The TCRbeta library incorporated unique molecular identifiers. TCRdb used MiXCR to reprocess the PCR reads, holding one entry per CDR3 protein. In the table there are about 160,000 distinct CDR3 sequences, 11% of which are singletons. The starting material was PBMCs, obtained before TCRalphabeta/CD19-depleted stem cell transplant. These receptors were collected from a boy between 2 and 10 years old with acute myeloid leukemia, due to receive a stem cell transplant.

Regarding this clonotype: A much more abundant neighbour one base away suggests this may be a read error. The V and J genes are TRBV5-1 and TRBJ2-7, with 8 bases fitting TRBD2. The CDR3 consists of 15 residues. CDR1 and CDR2 (germline): SGHRS, YFSETQ. V was clipped by 5 bases and J by 6 bases; unmatched bases: 13. The CDR3 protein is CASRVLSGSGCEQYF. Here the CDR3 DNA reads TGCGCCAGCAGAGTTTTGAGCGGGAGCGGCTGCGAGCAGTACTTC.

In its sample, this clonotype was seen many times. The chain employs TRBV14 and TRBJ2-2; D is ambiguous. Germline V CDR1 and CDR2: SGHDN, FVKESK. The CDR3 extends over 13 amino acids. V was cut by 4 bases and J by 3 bases, with 6 bases left in between. The CDR3 DNA follows: TGTGCCAGCAGCCGCTTTGACACCGGGGAGCTGTTTTTT. Translation gives CASSRFDTGELFF.

This clonotype appeared many times. This chain links TRBV6-9 with TRBJ2-6; D remains ambiguous. Germline assignment: CDR1 MNHGY and CDR2 SVAAGI. The V and J ends lost 0 bases and 2 bases respectively, with 11 bases between them. The CDR3 has 17 amino acids. The CDR3 DNA sequence: TGTGCCAGCAGTTATTCCGAACAGCTCACTGGGGCCAACGTCCTGACTTTC. Protein: CASSYSEQLTGANVLTF.

There are many counts of this clonotype. The chain employs TRBV6-5 and TRBJ1-1; D may be TRBD1 (5 bases). The V gene's germline CDR1 is MNHEY and CDR2 SVGAGI. The V end lost 6 bases, the J end lost 4 bases, and 18 bases lay between the germline ends. This CDR3 comprises 15 residues. CDR3 protein: CASSSSSGHGTEAFF. The CDR3 DNA reads as TGTGCCAGCAGCTCCTCCTCAGGACACGGCACTGAAGCTTTCTTT.

This clonotype was recorded many times. The rearrangement joins TRBV12-3 or TRBV12-4 to TRBJ1-4; D remains unclear. The CDR3 is 13 amino acids. V shed 5 bases and J shed 6 bases, with 10 bases lying between them. The CDR3 here is CASSQAQDEKLFF. CDR3 sequence (DNA): TGTGCCAGCAGTCAGGCGCAGGATGAAAAACTGTTTTTT.

This clonotype was seen at least ten times. CDR3 sequence: CATSRGAGGNEQYF. CDR3 bases: TGTGCCACCAGCAGAGGAGCAGGGGGCAACGAGCAGTACTTC. V gene TRBV15 combines with J gene TRBJ2-7; 8 nucleotides agree with TRBD1. Germline V gene sequence: CDR1 LNHNV, CDR2 YYDKDF (reference sequence). CDR3 length equals 14 residues. With 1 base clipped from V and 5 bases from J, the junction kept 4 bases outside the gene matches.